This entry describes one T cell receptor (beta chain). No antigen is known for it. This specimen belongs to a study of blood T cells in healthy people across ages. Study-wide findings and caveats: Unsorted PBMC material precluded a definitive naive versus antigen-experienced comparison.

Alongside a J-beta primer mix, a sample-barcoded 5' primer served in a second PCR lasting 7 to 11 cycles. TCRdb re-derived calls from the 5' RACE reads in MiXCR, one entry per CDR3 protein. The sample carries 780,000 or so distinct CDR3 sequences, about 53% recorded once. The junction had 15 bases not matched to a gene; V was cut back by 6 bases and J by 10 bases. Looked up from germline, CDR1 is MNHNY and CDR2 is SVGAGI (reference sequence). This CDR3 region has 15 residues. Sequences were obtained from blood. This receptor was obtained from a man older than 75 in good health. The V call is TRBV6-6, the J call TRBJ1-5; 7 nucleotides agree with TRBD1. The CDR3 loop reads CASSPWDSGSHPQHF. The CDR3 coding sequence is TGTGCCAGCAGCCCTTGGGACAGTGGATCCCATCCCCAGCATTTT.